The clone carrying this T cell receptor (beta chain) was seen ten or more times. The data are from a study of T-cell reconstitution after alpha-beta-depleted transplantation in children. Unique molecular identifiers were used in preparing the TCRbeta library. TCRdb reanalysed the PCR reads using MiXCR and keeps one entry per CDR3 protein. The table shows around 200,000 distinct CDR3 sequences, with about 6.8% occurring only once. V trimming: 4 bases; J trimming: 4 bases; junction bases outside the gene matches: 10. The CDR3 consists of 17 residues. Germline V gene lookup returns CDR1 ENHRY and CDR2 SYGVKD.

The receptor comes from a human donor who donated a stem cell graft to a child with Wiskott-Aldrich syndrome. V and J are TRBV10-3 and TRBJ2-1, with 10 bases that match TRBD2. The specimen comprised PBMCs from the stem cell graft donor, sampled from the stem cell graft. The CDR3 DNA sequence: TGTGCCATCAGTGGATTTGGACTAGCGGAGAGTTACAATGAGCAGTTCTTC. Residues: CAISGFGLAESYNEQFF.